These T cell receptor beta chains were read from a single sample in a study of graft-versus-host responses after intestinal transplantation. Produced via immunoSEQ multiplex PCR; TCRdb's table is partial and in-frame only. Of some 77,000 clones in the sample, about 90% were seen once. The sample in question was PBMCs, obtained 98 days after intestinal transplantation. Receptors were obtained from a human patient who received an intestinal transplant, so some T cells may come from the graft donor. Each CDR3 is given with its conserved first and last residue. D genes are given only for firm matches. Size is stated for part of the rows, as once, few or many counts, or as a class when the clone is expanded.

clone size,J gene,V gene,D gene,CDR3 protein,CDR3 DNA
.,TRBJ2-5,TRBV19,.,CASSPALAALEETQYF,TGTGCCAGTAGTCCGGCATTAGCGGCCCTGGAAGAGACCCAGTACTTC
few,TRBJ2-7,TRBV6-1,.,CATLGTAAYEQYF,TGTGCCACCCTCGGGACGGCCGCCTACGAGCAGTACTTC
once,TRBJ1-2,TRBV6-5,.,CASSYSAGEYGYTF,TGTGCCAGCAGTTACTCGGCCGGGGAATATGGCTACACCTTC
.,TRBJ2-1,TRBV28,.,CASTLSPGYTYNEQFF,TGTGCCAGCACCCTTTCGCCGGGGTACACCTACAATGAGCAGTTCTTC
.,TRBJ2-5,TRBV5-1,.,CASSSLARGLQETQYF,TGCGCCAGCAGCTCCCTAGCGCGGGGTCTCCAAGAGACCCAGTACTTC
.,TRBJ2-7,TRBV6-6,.,CASSEIYEQYF,TGTGCCAGCAGTGAAATTTACGAGCAGTACTTC
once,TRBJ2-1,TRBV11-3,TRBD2,CASSLDSTGRTYNEQFF,TGTGCCAGCAGCTTAGATTCCACCGGGAGGACCTACAATGAGCAGTTCTTC
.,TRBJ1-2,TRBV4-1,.,CASSQDTTGLLYGYTF,TGCGCCAGCAGCCAAGATACCACAGGGTTACTCTATGGCTACACCTTC
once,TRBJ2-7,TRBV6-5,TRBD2,CASSSGTSGNSYEQYF,TGTGCCAGCAGTTCCGGGACTAGCGGGAACTCCTACGAGCAGTACTTC
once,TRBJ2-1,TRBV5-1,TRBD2,CASSLVAGSYNEQFF,TGCGCCAGCAGCTTGGTAGCGGGGTCTTACAATGAGCAGTTCTTC
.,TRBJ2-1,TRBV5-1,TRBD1,CASSGTGGFEQFF,TGCGCCAGTTCCGGGACAGGGGGTTTTGAGCAGTTCTTC
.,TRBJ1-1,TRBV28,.,CASSRDALEAFF,TGTGCCAGCAGCAGGGATGCCCTCGAGGCTTTCTTT
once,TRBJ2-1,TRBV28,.,CASSLAGDHSYNEQFF,TGTGCCAGCAGTTTAGCAGGGGACCACTCCTACAATGAGCAGTTCTTC
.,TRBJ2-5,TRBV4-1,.,CASSQDPGVDETQYF,TGCGCCAGCAGCCAAGATCCGGGAGTGGATGAGACCCAGTACTTC
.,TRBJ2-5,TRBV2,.,CASRVQETQYF,TGTGCCAGCAGGGTACAAGAGACCCAGTACTTC
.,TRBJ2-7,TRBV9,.,CASSVAVGRSEQYF,TGTGCCAGCAGCGTAGCGGTGGGGAGAAGCGAGCAGTACTTC
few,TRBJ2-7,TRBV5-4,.,CASSLEPALYEQYF,TGTGCCAGCAGCTTGGAGCCAGCCCTCTACGAGCAGTACTTC
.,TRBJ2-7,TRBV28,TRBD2,CASSSSGSGYEQYF,TGTGCCAGTAGTAGTAGCGGGAGTGGCTACGAGCAGTACTTC
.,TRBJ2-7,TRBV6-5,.,CASSYSGTPSYEQYF,TGTGCCAGCAGTTACTCGGGGACTCCCTCCTACGAGCAGTACTTC
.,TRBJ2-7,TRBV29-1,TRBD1,CSVPGTGIYEQYF,TGCAGCGTTCCCGGGACAGGGATCTACGAGCAGTACTTC
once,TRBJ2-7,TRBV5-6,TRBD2,CASSPPWTSRTYEQYF,TGTGCCAGCAGCCCGCCCTGGACTAGCCGCACCTACGAGCAGTACTTC
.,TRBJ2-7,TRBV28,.,CASSLGGEQYF,TGTGCCAGCAGTTTGGGCGGCGAGCAGTACTTC
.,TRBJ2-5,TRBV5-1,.,CASSSTDLETQYF,TGCGCCAGCAGCTCTACCGACCTAGAGACCCAGTACTTC
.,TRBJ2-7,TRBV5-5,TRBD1,CASSATGGGYEQYF,TGTGCCAGCAGCGCCACAGGGGGCGGGTACGAGCAGTACTTC
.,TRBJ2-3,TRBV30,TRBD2,CAWSIAGNADTQYF,TGTGCCTGGAGTATAGCGGGGAACGCAGATACGCAGTATTTT
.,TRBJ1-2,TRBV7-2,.,CASSLRREFNYGYTF,TGTGCCAGCAGCTTACGCCGTGAATTTAACTATGGCTACACCTTC
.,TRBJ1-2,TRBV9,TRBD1,CASSEQGSYGYTF,TGTGCCAGCAGCGAACAGGGGAGCTATGGCTACACCTTC
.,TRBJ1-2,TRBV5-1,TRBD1,CASSRLRDRFPYGYTF,TGCGCCAGCAGTCGCCTCCGGGACAGATTCCCCTATGGCTACACCTTC
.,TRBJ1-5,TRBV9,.,CASSVGGPNQPQHF,TGTGCCAGCAGCGTAGGGGGTCCCAATCAGCCCCAGCATTTT
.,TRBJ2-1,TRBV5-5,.,CASSYDPISYNEQFF,TGTGCCAGCAGCTATGATCCCATCTCCTACAATGAGCAGTTCTTC
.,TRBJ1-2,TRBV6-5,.,CASSGTNYGYTF,TGTGCCAGCAGTGGGACAAACTATGGCTACACCTTC
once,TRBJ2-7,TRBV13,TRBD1,CASSPMTTGGEYEQYF,TGTGCCAGCAGCCCCATGACGACAGGGGGTGAATACGAGCAGTACTTC